This TCR beta chain stems from a study of T cells in tumors after PD-1 blockade. Concerning this clone itself: Its antigen remains unidentified.

Study results and limitations: About 40% of tumor TCR clonotypes were also found in blood.

Squamous cell carcinoma tissue after treatment was collected an average of 31 days into therapy. Germline-derived CDR1 and CDR2 are SGHDT and YYEEEE. There are 13 residues in the CDR3. Trimming took 2 bases from V and 10 from J; bases not matched to a gene: 6. Libraries were prepared by immunoSEQ multiplex PCR; TCRdb keeps only in-frame clonotypes and omits some of them. This table holds about 15,000 clones, 65% to 70% found once. The TCR was taken from a human donor with cutaneous squamous cell carcinoma. Sample: tumor tissue, taken after anti-PD-1 treatment. The J gene is TRBJ2-1, the V gene TRBV5-6; TRBD2 aligns across 7 bases. The CDR3 bases are TGTGCCAGCAGCTTTGTGACTAGCAGCGAGCAGTTCTTC. Protein product: CASSFVTSSEQFF.